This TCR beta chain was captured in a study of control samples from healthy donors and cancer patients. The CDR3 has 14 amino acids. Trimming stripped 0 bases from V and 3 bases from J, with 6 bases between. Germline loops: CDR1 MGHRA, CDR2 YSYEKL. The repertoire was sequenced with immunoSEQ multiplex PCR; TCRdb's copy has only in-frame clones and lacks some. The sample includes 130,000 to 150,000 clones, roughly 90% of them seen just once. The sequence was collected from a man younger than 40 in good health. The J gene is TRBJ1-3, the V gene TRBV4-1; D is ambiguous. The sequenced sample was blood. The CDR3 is CASSQDFSGNTIYF. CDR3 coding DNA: TGCGCCAGCAGCCAAGATTTCAGTGGAAACACCATATATTTT.